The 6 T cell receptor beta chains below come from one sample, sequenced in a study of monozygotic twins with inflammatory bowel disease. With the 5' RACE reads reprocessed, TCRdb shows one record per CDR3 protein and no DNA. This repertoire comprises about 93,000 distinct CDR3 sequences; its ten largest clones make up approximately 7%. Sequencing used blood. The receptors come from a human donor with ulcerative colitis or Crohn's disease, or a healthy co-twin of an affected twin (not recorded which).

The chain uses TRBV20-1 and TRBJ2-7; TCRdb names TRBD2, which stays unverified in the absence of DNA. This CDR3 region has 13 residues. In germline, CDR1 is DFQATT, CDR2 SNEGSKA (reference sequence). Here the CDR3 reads CSPKLAGSIEQYF.

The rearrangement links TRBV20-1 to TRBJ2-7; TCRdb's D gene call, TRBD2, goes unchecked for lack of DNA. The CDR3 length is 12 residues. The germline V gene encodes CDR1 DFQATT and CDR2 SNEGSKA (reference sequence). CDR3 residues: CSARGPAYEQYF.

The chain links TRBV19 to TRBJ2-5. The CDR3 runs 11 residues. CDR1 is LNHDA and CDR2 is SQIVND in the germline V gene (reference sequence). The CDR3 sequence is CATTRQETQYF.

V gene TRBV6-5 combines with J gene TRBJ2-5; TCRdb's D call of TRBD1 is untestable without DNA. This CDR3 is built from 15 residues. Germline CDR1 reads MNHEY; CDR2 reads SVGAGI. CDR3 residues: CASSYSGQGSGTQYF.

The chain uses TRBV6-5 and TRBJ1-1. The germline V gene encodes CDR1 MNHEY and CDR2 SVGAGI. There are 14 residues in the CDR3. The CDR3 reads CASSYGLMNTEAFF.

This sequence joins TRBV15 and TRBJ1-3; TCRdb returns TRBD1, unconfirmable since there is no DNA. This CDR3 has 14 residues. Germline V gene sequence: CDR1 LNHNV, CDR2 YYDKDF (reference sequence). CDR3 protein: CATGRDRLRNTIYF.